The subject of this entry is one T cell receptor (beta chain). The antigen is not known. This record comes from a study of T cells expressing NK-cell markers. For each CDR3 protein, TCRdb gives one entry from its re-call of the 5' RACE reads, without DNA. Here the sample table reports 400,000 to 450,000 distinct CDR3 sequences. CDR3 size: 16 residues. Looked up from germline, CDR1 is DFQATT and CDR2 is SNEGSKA (reference sequence). Broader study findings: About six donors showed dominant NKG2C+ clonotypes comprising about 1.0-7.0% of their CD8+ T cells.

The source is a woman aged 18-70 years in good health. The chain carries TRBV20-1 and TRBJ2-1; TCRdb selects TRBD2, and the lack of DNA leaves this call unchecked. The sequencing sample was made of blood T cells: a sorted CD56 or NKG2C T cell subset, CD4+ or CD8+ T cells, or bulk PBMC T cells (not recorded which). The chain's CDR3 is CSARDPMSGGRNEQFF.